This TCR beta chain was obtained from a study of identical twins. Only healthy Caucasians were included as donors. Broader study findings: Modeled out-of-frame TCR alpha sharing in monozygotic twins fell below observed levels. Conclusions came from cross-sectional statistical analysis, not from following the same donors. There was an excess of low generation probability in the out-of-frame alpha sequences that twins shared.

Via MiXCR, TCRdb re-called the 5' RACE reads, giving one row per CDR3 protein. The sample yields approximately 230,000 distinct CDR3 sequences, 11% to 15% seen once. This clonotype has only a few counts. Its antigen is undetermined. CDR3 size: 16 residues. V was shortened by 5 bases and J by 2 bases, with 16 bases between the two germline ends. The sequence came from a woman aged 18-30 years in good health. Material: memory (CD45RO+) T cells sorted from blood. The chain carries TRBV12-3 or TRBV12-4 and TRBJ1-3, with D possibly being TRBD1 (5 bases). CDR3 DNA: TGTGCCAGCAGTGCACCCCGCGGGGGAACTGGAAACACCATATATTTT. It codes for CASSAPRGGTGNTIYF.